The TCR beta chain under discussion was sequenced for a study of blood T cell repertoires in COVID-19. Study overall: The United States, Italy and Spain supplied acute and convalescent COVID-19 samples.

V shed 1 base and J shed 7 bases, with 10 bases lying between them. This CDR3 is built from 13 residues. In germline, CDR1 is SGHVS, CDR2 FQNEAQ. This clone was seen a few times. Sequenced by immunoSEQ multiplex PCR; TCRdb stores in-frame clones only, minus some. The sample lists 200,000 to 250,000 clones, roughly 86% occurring once. The sequence came from a woman in her forties or fifties with COVID-19, enrolled during active disease. The chain couples TRBV7-8 to TRBJ1-2, with D unresolved. Material: peripheral blood. The CDR3 region has the DNA TGTGCCAGCAGCTTAGAATTGGAGGGTGGCTACACCTTC. Amino acids: CASSLELEGGYTF. The full variable domain, rest sourced from reference TRBV7-8 and TRBJ1-2, is GAGVSQSPRYKVAKRGQDVALRCDPISGHVSLFWYQQALGQGPEFLTYFQNEAQLDKSGLPSDRFFAERPEGSVSTLKIQRTQQEDSAVYLCASSLELEGGYTFGSGTRLTVV.